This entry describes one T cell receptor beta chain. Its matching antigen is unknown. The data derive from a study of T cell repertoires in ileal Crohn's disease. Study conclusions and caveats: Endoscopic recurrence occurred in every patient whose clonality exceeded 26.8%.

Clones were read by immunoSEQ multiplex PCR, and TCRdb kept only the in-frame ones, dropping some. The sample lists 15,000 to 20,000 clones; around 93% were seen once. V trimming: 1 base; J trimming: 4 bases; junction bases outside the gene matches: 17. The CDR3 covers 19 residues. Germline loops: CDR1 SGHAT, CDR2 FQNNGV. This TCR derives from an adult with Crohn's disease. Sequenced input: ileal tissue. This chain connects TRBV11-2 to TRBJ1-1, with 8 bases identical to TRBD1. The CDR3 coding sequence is TGTGCCAGCAGCTTAGTGTACGGTGTTCAGGGGGCGCGTAGCACTGAAGCTTTCTTT. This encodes CASSLVYGVQGARSTEAFF.